This TCR beta chain emerged from a study of T cells after yellow fever vaccination (dated by TCRdb to about 2019). Background for the entire study: The SMART-Seq v4 Ultra Low Input RNA kit was used to prepare libraries from fractions with low cell numbers. To track T-cell clones before and after primary and booster YFV17D yellow fever vaccination, bulk TCR alpha and beta repertoires were sequenced longitudinally. Two healthy male donors made up the cohort, one aged 18 to 30 years and the other aged 30 to 40 years. Blood was collected at multiple timepoints before and after primary and secondary immunization, and bulk PBMC replicates and cell subsets were isolated.

A few counts support this clonotype. No antigen is known for it. There are no base qualities to consult, and no much larger clone falls within one base. The treatment or condition label corresponds to: live attenuated yellow fever vaccine strain. Two biological replicates of bulk PBMCs were collected at each blood-draw timepoint. PBMCs were isolated from peripheral blood using a standard Ficoll-Paque protocol. TriZol was used to extract RNA from bulk PBMCs, CD4 and CD8 fractions, and dextramer-positive and dextramer-negative fractions. The CDR3 starts with the cysteine, ends with the phenylalanine, and has 11 residues. Of all the DNA, just the CDR3 is kept, 33 bases in frame from base 1. The V end loses 2 bases and the J end loses 9 bases, and a stretch of 6 bases separates them. Findings and caveats that apply to the study as a whole: A small fraction of clonotypes appeared in both the CD4 and CD8 compartments, likely as a result of convergent recombination. Because the study included only a couple of donors, the extent to which the findings can be generalized is limited. Compared with the primary T-cell response, the secondary T-cell response was faster but weaker, reaching its peak on day 5 rather than on day 15. After the booster, most clones that had expanded after primary vaccination were detected again (around 97% of CD4 and more than 85% of CD8), suggesting broad maintenance of memory. Computational filtering was needed because FACS-sorted repertoires could contain abundant contaminating clonotypes from the bulk population.

TCR cDNA was synthesized by 5'RACE template switching, through which a universal primer site and unique molecular identifiers were introduced. Priming of cDNA synthesis was performed from both the TCR alpha and TCR beta constant segments. Library amplification used two PCR steps, and the second PCR step added sample barcodes and sequencing adapters. Sequencing of the libraries was done on either Illumina HiSeq 2500 (2x100 bp) or NovaSeq (2x150 bp). The authors processed their data as follows. MIGEC was used to demultiplex reads and collapse the reads into UMI consensus sequences, and MiXCR was used for V(D)J alignment. Using edgeR on replicate PBMC samples, clonotypes were called vaccine-responding if FDR was below 0.01 and the log2 fold change was above 5 up to day 15. Each bulk clonotype received a CD4 or CD8 identity based on whether the sequenced CD4 or CD8 repertoire contained that clonotype at higher abundance. TCRdb reprocessing: public reads trimmed at Q25 with fastp, clones called with MiXCR, in-frame beta chains kept. Duplicate CDR3 protein sequences are folded into a single record with the most common DNA and genes. TCRdb's processing, not the study's, gives the V and J calls here. In all, the sample holds fewer than 450,000 distinct CDR3 sequences, and roughly 8% of those were seen once. The ten largest clones represent 15% to 20% of the sample.

Specimen: PBMCs, collected roughly 45 days after the first yellow fever vaccination. The chain employs TRBV5-3 and TRBJ2-1; no D gene call is confident. TRBV5-3 qualifies as an ORF whose function is uncertain. The TCR originated in a man aged 18-30 years who received the YFV17D yellow fever vaccine. This receptor carries the CDR3 CARSFSGEQFF. In nucleotide form, the sequence is TGTGCCAGAAGCTTTTCGGGTGAGCAGTTCTTC.